Reported below is one TCR beta chain. The sample holds one count of this clone. Its antigen is currently not known. There are no base qualities to consult, and no much larger clone falls within one base. This sample was taken from a study of cytomegalovirus exposure and HLA in healthy donors (dated 2017 in TCRdb). Notes on the research overall: An earlier analysis of approximately 590 of the donors reported roughly 270 Gb of sequence data and 100 million to 130 million unique TCR beta sequences from around 200 million T cells. Among about 400 genotyped donors of the cohort, an average of approximately 200,000 unique TCR beta nucleotide sequences was sequenced per donor, of which approximately 18% were non-productive. To study patterns of TCR occurrence, a later analysis re-analyzed previously published TCR beta repertoires from around 700 donors and added high-resolution HLA genotyping. The genetic ancestry cluster associated with self-reported Caucasian donors included over 65% of the roughly 410 genotyped donors. Roughly 300 gigabases of sequencing data and around 85 million unique TCR sequences made up an early release that covered approximately 650 HLA-typed donors. To predict cytomegalovirus infection status, the study brought together high-throughput TCR immunosequencing, statistical association of individual TCRs with disease status, and machine learning. Donor age, sex, ethnicity and CMV serostatus were collected together with the repertoire data. Every repertoire in the discovery cohort had been generated on one and the same sequencing platform. The study used immunosequencing to profile the T cell repertoires of about 670 subjects and linked those repertoires to cytomegalovirus serostatus. Rather than using new phenotypic data, the later analysis identified candidate immune exposures from TCR beta sequences and from how often those sequences occurred across donors. In addition to the first cohort of hundreds of subjects, a separate validation cohort of 120 different subjects was used. In an earlier analysis of 550 to 700 of the donors, high-throughput TCR beta sequencing was used to judge whether each TCR beta V gene segment behaved as functional or pseudogenic. The study aimed to test whether signatures of past pathogen exposure could be identified by cataloging public T cell receptors. About five DR-DQ haplotypes were handled as single units for association and clustering because linkage in the cohort was strong. HLA typing included class I and class II loci at four-digit resolution. Typing coverage varied by locus: roughly 629-630 donors for A, B, C, DRB1 and DQB1; roughly 560 for DQA1; 600 to 610 for DPA1; about 450 for DPB1. A later genetic analysis used genome-wide SNP genotypes for about three fifths of the 666 donors, treating that subset as a discovery cohort. The investigation overall reported the following: Linkage disequilibrium might explain the correlated functional status among segregating V segments, but an unknown experimental factor could not be excluded. A later analysis associated 16,951 TCR beta sequences with specific HLA alleles at a false discovery rate of 0.05. A later analysis found that most CMV-associated TCR beta chains appeared HLA-restricted, with HLA associations seemingly driven largely by CMV exposure. Because HLA typing was missing for some donors at each locus, association tests included only the typed subset. The study listed 150 to 200 TCR beta chains as associated with cytomegalovirus. The only immune exposure information available for the cohort was CMV serostatus. Presence/absence analyses assumed roughly uniform sequencing depth across donors, an assumption that may not hold. According to a later analysis, TCR association rates differed among HLA loci, with DRB1 alleles showing the most associated TCRs and HLA-C alleles showing the fewest. According to a later analysis, parvovirus B19, influenza, CMV and Epstein-Barr virus appeared linked to several top co-occurrence clusters. The earlier analysis of 450 to 700 of the donors excluded around 17 rarely observed V segments, including chromosome 9 orphons, because counts were too low. Compared with equally common non-associated chains, HLA-associated TCR beta chains in a later analysis were more clonally expanded and had lower generation probabilities. The classifier was reported to diagnose cytomegalovirus status with high specificity and sensitivity in both the original and validation cohorts. V-gene and J-gene trimming of TCR beta chains was associated with a missense DCLRE1C variant in a later genetic analysis, and the association was replicated in an independent cohort. In this cohort, only TCR beta chains were sequenced, and detectable features were limited by the absence of alpha or paired-chain data. Because the 87-base-pair reads could not distinguish some IMGT-functional V segments, including TRBV6-2 and TRBV6-3, those segments were excluded. A few of the identified cytomegalovirus-associated TCR beta chains were confirmed in vitro to be specific for cytomegalovirus antigens. According to a later genetic analysis, donors in an Asian-associated ancestry cluster had fewer N-insertions in productive TCRs than the roughly 700-donor mean. It was suggested by the authors that the approach could potentially be generalized to other disease states and immunological phenotypes. A cluster of highly shared sequence variants was judged likely to represent a technical artifact of the sequencing pipeline. A further reported finding was that TCR beta sequences accurately predicted the HLA-A and HLA-B alleles for most subjects in the first cohort. In an earlier analysis of more than 500 of the donors, most TCR beta V segments appeared in productive rearrangements about 87% or about 30% of the time, broadly matching IMGT annotations. Assigning TCR associations to individual alleles was difficult when HLA alleles, especially DR and DQ, strongly co-occurred. Most TCR sequences were observed very rarely across donors, whereas some public TCRs were present in many individuals.

From the cysteine through the phenylalanine, the CDR3 covers 15 amino acids. Only the CDR3 region is kept as DNA, spanning 45 bases read in frame from base 1. The germline V gene supplies CDR1 MDHEN and CDR2 SYDVKM. Trimming removed 4 bases from V and 1 base from J; the gene matches leave 2 bases unexplained. To prepare the library, the immunoSEQ multiplex PCR assay was applied. The multiplex PCR relied on a mix of 60 forward primers for TCR Vbeta segments and 13 reverse primers for TCR Jbeta segments. The CDR3 region of rearranged TCR beta genes was amplified from genomic DNA with a multiplex PCR assay. The amplified TCR beta libraries were sequenced on the Illumina HiSeq System as 87-base-pair reads. The published analysis was carried out like this. A later analysis tallied roughly 80 million unique TCR beta chains across the 666 repertoires, and around 10 million of those chains were shared by two or more donors. Raw reads were error-corrected and collapsed into unique sequences with a nearest-neighbor algorithm that merged closely related sequences to remove PCR and sequencing errors. V, D and J gene segments were assigned by aligning CDR3 sequences to IMGT reference sequences. For a sequence to be retained, a match of at least six nucleotides was required to both a V gene segment and a J gene segment. A rearrangement was called productive if the CDR3 had no stop codons and remained in frame with V and J, and every other rearrangement was called non-productive. CDR3 was defined according to IMGT convention as the region running from the second conserved V-encoded cysteine to the conserved J-encoded phenylalanine. In an earlier analysis of 550 to 650 of the donors, sequences lacking an unambiguous match to a single V gene segment were excluded. In an earlier analysis of roughly 500 of the donors, V segments were called functional above 56.7% productive rearrangements and were called segregating when the between-donor standard deviation exceeded 5%. A statistical classification framework was built to diagnose cytomegalovirus status from the catalog of TCR beta chain sequences. In a later analysis, TCR nucleotide sequences were compared against IMGT/GENE-DB human TR gene sequences so that V and J genes could be assigned. Using the TCRdist pipeline, a later analysis assigned CDR3 sequences along with most-parsimonious VDJ recombination scenarios. In a later analysis, each TCR beta chain was defined by its CDR3 amino acid sequence together with its V-gene family, and reads without a unique V-gene family were excluded. As a way to deal with suspected cross-contamination and a sequencing artifact, a later analysis dropped under 600 nucleotide sequences that were highly shared and had low generation probability. In a later analysis, a clonal expansion index for each public chain was calculated from normalized within-repertoire ranks of inferred template counts. In a later analysis, generation probabilities were computed using a VDJ recombination model fitted to out-of-frame rearrangements, and the results were checked against IGoR. In a later analysis, hypergeometric tests were used to score TCR-TCR, TCR-HLA and TCR-CMV co-occurrence, with a repertoire-size bias correction applied to TCR pairs. In a later analysis, false discovery rates were estimated by permuting HLA or CMV assignments 20 times. In a later analysis, co-occurring TCRs were grouped with DBSCAN, and TCRdist sequence similarity was added when clustering was performed within HLA-allele-positive subsets. Co-occurrence clustering excluded repertoires with fewer than 30,000 or more than 120,000 public chains, plus five with anomalous nucleotide sharing. TCRdb retrieved this table from immuneACCESS and kept in-frame rearrangements only. Not all clones are present; in checked studies, unresolved V genes account for under half, and no reason is known for the remainder. V, J and clone size are taken as reported in that table, and D and trimming were inferred from the DNA itself. This sample lists 130,000 or so clones; roughly 76% were detected once. The ten biggest clones cover about 1.6% of the sample.

The cohort comprised fewer than 700 healthy bone marrow donors. Cohort members were all nominally healthy when sampled, although unrecorded immune exposures were likely present. The donor tested CMV seronegative and was one of the 352 seronegative cohort members. A peripheral blood sample was provided by each donor, and peripheral blood mononuclear cells were used for TCR beta sequencing. The Qiagen DNeasy Blood Extraction Kit was used to extract genomic DNA from the blood cell samples. This receptor chain uses TRBV28 and TRBJ2-7; the junction holds 12 bases that match TRBD2. The sequenced sample was PBMCs. The source is a female donor in good health and CMV-seronegative. The bases read TGTGCCAGCAGTTCTCTAGCGGGAGGGTCCTACGAGCAGTACTTC. It translates as CASSSLAGGSYEQYF.